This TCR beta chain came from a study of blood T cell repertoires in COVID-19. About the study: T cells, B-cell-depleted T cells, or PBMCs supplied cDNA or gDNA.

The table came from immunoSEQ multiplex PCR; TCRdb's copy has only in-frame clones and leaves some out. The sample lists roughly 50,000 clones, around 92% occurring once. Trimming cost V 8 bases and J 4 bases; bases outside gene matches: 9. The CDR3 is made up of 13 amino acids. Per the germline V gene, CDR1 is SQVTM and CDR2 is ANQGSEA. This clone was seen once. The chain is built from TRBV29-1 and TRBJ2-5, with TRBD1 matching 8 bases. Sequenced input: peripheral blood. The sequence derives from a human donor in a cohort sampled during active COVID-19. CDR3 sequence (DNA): TGCAGCTCCCGCAGGGGGCTCGGAGAGACCCAGTACTTC. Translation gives CSSRRGLGETQYF.